The rows below give T cell receptor beta chains drawn from one sample of a study of blood T cell repertoires in COVID-19. Assay used: immunoSEQ multiplex PCR; TCRdb lists only in-frame clones, some missing. The sample yields about 150,000 clones, 85% to 90% seen once. The source material was peripheral blood. All receptors derive from a middle-aged woman with acute or convalescent COVID-19. The conserved cysteine and the conserved F or W are not part of the CDR3 here. The D gene is left open where the match is weak.

J | V | D | CDR3
TRBJ1-4 | TRBV4-2 | - | ASSHYRVEKLF
TRBJ2-3 | TRBV4-1 | TRBD2 | ASSQERLAGEDTQY
TRBJ2-2 | TRBV28 | - | ASRTGTNTGELF
TRBJ2-7 | TRBV18 | - | ASSPGIAVNSYEQY
TRBJ2-7 | TRBV15 | TRBD1 | ATSRIQGAAYEQY
TRBJ2-1 | TRBV7-3 | - | ASNPGREYNEQF
TRBJ2-7 | TRBV7-3 | TRBD2 | ASSQLAGGDVSEQY
TRBJ2-7 | TRBV6-5 | TRBD1 | ASSSGTGGPYEQY
TRBJ2-1 | TRBV6-4 | - | ASSLDGSSYNEQF
TRBJ1-6 | TRBV11-3 | - | ASSSSGISSPLH
TRBJ1-6 | TRBV27 | - | ASSSNPGVNSPLH
TRBJ2-5 | TRBV19 | - | ASTLNPGTQETQY
TRBJ2-4 | TRBV5-1 | TRBD2 | ASSWGLAGGLAKNIQY
TRBJ2-1 | TRBV7-9 | TRBD2 | ASRVAGTSFNEQF
TRBJ2-7 | TRBV6-1 | - | ASSDTANSEQY
TRBJ2-7 | TRBV5-1 | TRBD1 | ASSLVIWTGGGVDGYEQY
TRBJ1-6 | TRBV11-2 | TRBD1 | ASSSDRGRSYNSPLH
TRBJ2-5 | TRBV13 | - | ASSSRDSQETQY
TRBJ2-1 | TRBV7-9 | - | ASSWGDEQF
TRBJ2-7 | TRBV10-3 | - | AISEYYEQY
TRBJ2-3 | TRBV5-1 | - | ASSLLGSTDTQY
TRBJ2-2 | TRBV4-1 | - | ASSQGFVGQTVTGELF
TRBJ1-3 | TRBV13 | TRBD1 | ASSPTGSGNTIY
TRBJ2-3 | TRBV9 | - | ASGDGEDTQY
TRBJ2-3 | TRBV7-3 | TRBD2 | ASSLGTTTDTQY
TRBJ2-2 | TRBV30 | - | AWSAPGTTSNTGELF
TRBJ2-7 | TRBV18 | TRBD1 | ASSPLSVTGGSYEQY
TRBJ1-4 | TRBV6-5 | - | ASSYQGDSNEKLF
TRBJ2-1 | TRBV19 | TRBD2 | ASRLTRTRAWLRSGSFEQF
TRBJ2-3 | TRBV19 | TRBD1 | ASSLGQGSTDTQY
TRBJ2-2 | TRBV7-9 | - | ASSSQTGELF
TRBJ2-5 | TRBV11-2 | - | ASSFSSGGQETQY
TRBJ2-3 | TRBV7-7 | TRBD2 | ASSPRLAGGTDTQY
TRBJ2-3 | TRBV24-1 | TRBD2 | ATSDLGLAGAPTDTQY
TRBJ1-2 | TRBV28 | - | ASRGGTSYGYT
TRBJ2-1 | TRBV24-1 | - | ATSASGASYNEQF
TRBJ1-6 | TRBV2 | - | ASGEGSYNSPLH
TRBJ2-2 | TRBV28 | TRBD2 | ASSPGLGGGTGELF
TRBJ2-7 | TRBV12-3/TRBV12-4 | - | ASSFRYEQY
TRBJ2-3 | TRBV6-5 | TRBD2 | ASRLGLATDTQY
TRBJ2-4 | TRBV11-1 | - | ASSPKYELGKNIQY
TRBJ2-4 | TRBV5-4 | - | ASSSMRESLAKNIQY
TRBJ1-4 | TRBV23-1 | - | ASSQSRETRSEKLF
TRBJ2-1 | TRBV28 | - | ASSLAGRSNEQF
TRBJ1-6 | TRBV30 | - | AWRTGLDSPLH
TRBJ2-3 | TRBV4-2 | TRBD1 | ASSLMGQGADTQY
TRBJ2-1 | TRBV19 | - | ASSIAGSSYNEQF
TRBJ2-1 | TRBV2 | TRBD1 | AESRDRGLNEQF
TRBJ1-5 | TRBV4-1 | - | ASSLQSGNQPQH
TRBJ1-2 | TRBV6-1 | - | ASSEHDLRQTYGYT
TRBJ2-5 | TRBV4-2 | TRBD2 | ASSQAGTSGQETQY
TRBJ2-1 | TRBV7-9 | TRBD1 | ASSLGQGSYNEQF
TRBJ2-3 | TRBV6-6 | TRBD2 | ASSYVTSGRHTQY
TRBJ2-1 | TRBV18 | TRBD1 | ASSPLGTGKNEQF